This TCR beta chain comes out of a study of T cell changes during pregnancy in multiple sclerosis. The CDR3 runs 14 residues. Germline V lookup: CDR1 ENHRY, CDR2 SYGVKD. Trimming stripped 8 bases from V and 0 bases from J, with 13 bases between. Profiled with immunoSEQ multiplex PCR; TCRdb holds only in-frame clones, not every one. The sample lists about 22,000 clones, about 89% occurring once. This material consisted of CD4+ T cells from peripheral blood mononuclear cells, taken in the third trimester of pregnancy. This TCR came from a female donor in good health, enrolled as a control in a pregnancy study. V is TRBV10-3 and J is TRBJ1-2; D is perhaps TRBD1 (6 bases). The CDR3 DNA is TGTGCCATCGGAATTGGGACAACTAACTATGGCTACACCTTC. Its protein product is CAIGIGTTNYGYTF.